These T cell receptor beta chains were read from a single sample in a study of response to subunit inactivated influenza vaccine. TCRdb re-derived calls from the RT-PCR reads in MiXCR, one entry per CDR3 protein. The sample holds some 500,000 distinct CDR3 sequences; 10% to 15% are singletons and the top ten take about an eighth. The specimen was PBMCs from blood, collected more than 35 days after vaccination. These TCRs come from a man aged 50 to 59 who received an inactivated influenza vaccine. CDR3s leave out the opening cysteine and the closing phenylalanine or tryptophan.

v_gene: TRBV27
j_gene: TRBJ2-6
CDR3aa: ASSLSRGLGGGANVLT

v_gene: TRBV5-6
j_gene: TRBJ1-6
CDR3aa: ASNLGQGRSPLH

v_gene: TRBV20-1
j_gene: TRBJ1-6
CDR3aa: SAGGRSTSNSPLH

v_gene: TRBV4-1
j_gene: TRBJ1-6
CDR3aa: ASSQDQGVALH

v_gene: TRBV6-1
j_gene: TRBJ2-3
CDR3aa: ASTHSLRDRED

v_gene: TRBV7-6
j_gene: TRBJ2-5
CDR3aa: ASSSGTGDRETQY

v_gene: TRBV27
j_gene: TRBJ2-7
CDR3aa: ASTSIGGLAGGLYEQY

v_gene: TRBV28
j_gene: TRBJ2-7
CDR3aa: ASSSVGSSYEQY

v_gene: TRBV7-9
j_gene: TRBJ2-3
CDR3aa: ASEPLHASFTQY

v_gene: TRBV20-1
j_gene: TRBJ1-5
CDR3aa: SASSGQINQPQH

v_gene: TRBV6-6
j_gene: TRBJ2-5
CDR3aa: ASMGSETQY

v_gene: TRBV5-1
j_gene: TRBJ2-7
CDR3aa: ASSSGTVGWYEQY

v_gene: TRBV20-1
j_gene: TRBJ2-1
CDR3aa: SVGQSSYNEQF

v_gene: TRBV11-1
j_gene: TRBJ2-5
CDR3aa: ASKGEGYQETQY

v_gene: TRBV7-9
j_gene: TRBJ2-1
CDR3aa: ASSFGGRYNEQF

v_gene: TRBV12-3/TRBV12-4
j_gene: TRBJ2-1
CDR3aa: ASSFISGGENEQF

v_gene: TRBV7-2
j_gene: TRBJ2-7
CDR3aa: ASSSHLATYEQY

v_gene: TRBV5-6
j_gene: TRBJ2-2
CDR3aa: ASSRTGTRTGELF

v_gene: TRBV11-1
j_gene: TRBJ2-4
CDR3aa: ASSSGTSGRSTQNIQY

v_gene: TRBV24-1
j_gene: TRBJ2-3
CDR3aa: ATSGGTIGDTQY

v_gene: TRBV20-1
j_gene: TRBJ2-1
CDR3aa: SARPGLAGDNEQF

v_gene: TRBV20-1
j_gene: TRBJ1-1
CDR3aa: SALPGQGALEAF